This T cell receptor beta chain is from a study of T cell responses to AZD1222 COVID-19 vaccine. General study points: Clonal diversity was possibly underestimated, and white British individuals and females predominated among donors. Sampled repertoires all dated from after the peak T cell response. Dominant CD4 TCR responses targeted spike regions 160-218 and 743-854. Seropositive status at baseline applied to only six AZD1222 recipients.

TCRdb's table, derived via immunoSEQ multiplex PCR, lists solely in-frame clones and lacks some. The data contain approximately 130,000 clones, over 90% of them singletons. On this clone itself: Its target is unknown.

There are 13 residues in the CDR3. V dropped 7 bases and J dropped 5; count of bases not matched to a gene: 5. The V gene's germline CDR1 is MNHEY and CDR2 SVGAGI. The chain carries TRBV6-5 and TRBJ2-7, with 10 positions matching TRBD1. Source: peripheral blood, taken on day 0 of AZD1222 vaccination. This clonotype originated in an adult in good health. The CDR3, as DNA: TGTGCCAGCAAGAGACAGGGGGCAGACGAGCAGTACTTC. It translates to CASKRQGADEQYF.